This TCR beta chain was documented in a study of CD8+ T cells in alopecia areata. Once RNA had been extracted, it was reverse transcribed into cDNA to act as the sequencing template. Here immunoSEQ multiplex PCR was the method, and the copy in TCRdb shows in-frame clones only, minus some. The sample includes 210,000 or so clones, around 65% of them seen just once. As to treatment: oral pan-JAK inhibitor, 5-10 mg twice daily. Germline CDR1 reads GTSNPN; CDR2 reads SVGIG (reference sequence). The V end lost 2 bases, the J end lost 8 bases, and 21 bases lay between the germline ends. The CDR3 has 15 residues. Notes on this clone: Its specificity is not known.

Study results and limitations: There were many expanded lesional clones persisting in scalp and blood during tofacitinib.

This receptor was obtained from a human donor with alopecia areata. The chain carries TRBV30 and TRBJ1-2, with D unresolved. The sample consisted of CD4+ T cells sorted from blood, taken around week 42, from a patient treated with tofacitinib. This chain's CDR3 is CAWSPKTAVTRGYTF. The CDR3 DNA reads as TGTGCCTGGAGTCCAAAAACAGCGGTCACCAGAGGCTACACCTTC. The entire variable domain, with the rest obtained from reference TRBV30 and TRBJ1-2, is as follows: SQTIHQWPATLVQPVGSPLSLECTVEGTSNPNLYWYRQAAGRGLQLLFYSVGIGQISSEVPQNLSASRPQDRQFILSSKKLLLSDSGFYLCAWSPKTAVTRGYTFGSGTRLTVV.